There are a few counts of the clone carrying this T cell receptor (beta chain). Only in-frame clones appear in the TCRdb table, and some are missing; sequencing was by immunoSEQ multiplex PCR. The data hold about 69,000 clones, with roughly 90% observed a single time. This specimen comes from a study of OX40 agonist ivuxolimab in advanced cancers. Overall study: Those treated in dose escalation had hepatocellular carcinoma, melanoma, renal cell cancer or head and neck cancer.

CDR3 size: 15 residues. The trim removed 5 bases at V and 5 bases at J, leaving 7 bases unmatched. CDR1 and CDR2 from the germline V gene are SEHNR and FQNEAQ (reference sequence). The TCR sequence derives from an adult with an advanced solid tumor such as melanoma, head and neck, liver or kidney cancer. This rearrangement joins TRBV7-9 to TRBJ2-7; 12 bases are a match to TRBD1. Sequencing was performed on CD4+ or CD8+ T cells sorted from blood, taken in a trial of the OX40 agonist ivuxolimab. The CDR3 region is CASSIGTGGFDEQYF. The DNA for the CDR3 is TGTGCCAGCAGCATCGGGACAGGGGGCTTCGACGAGCAGTACTTC.